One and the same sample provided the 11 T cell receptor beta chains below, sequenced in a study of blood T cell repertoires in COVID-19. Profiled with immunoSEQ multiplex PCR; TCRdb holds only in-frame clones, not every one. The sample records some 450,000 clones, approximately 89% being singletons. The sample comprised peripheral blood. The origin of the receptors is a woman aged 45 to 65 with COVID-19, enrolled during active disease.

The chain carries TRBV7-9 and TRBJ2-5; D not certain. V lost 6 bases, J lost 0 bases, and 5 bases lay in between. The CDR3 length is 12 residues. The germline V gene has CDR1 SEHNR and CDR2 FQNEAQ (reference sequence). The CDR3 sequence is CASRSNQETQYF. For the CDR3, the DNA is TGTGCCAGCAGGTCTAACCAAGAGACCCAGTACTTC.

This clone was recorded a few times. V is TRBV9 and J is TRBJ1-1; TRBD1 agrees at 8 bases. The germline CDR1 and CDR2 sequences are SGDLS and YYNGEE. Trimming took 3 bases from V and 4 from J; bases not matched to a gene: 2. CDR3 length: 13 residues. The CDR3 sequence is CASSGQGITEAFF. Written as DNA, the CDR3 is TGTGCCAGCAGCGGACAGGGGATCACTGAAGCTTTCTTT.

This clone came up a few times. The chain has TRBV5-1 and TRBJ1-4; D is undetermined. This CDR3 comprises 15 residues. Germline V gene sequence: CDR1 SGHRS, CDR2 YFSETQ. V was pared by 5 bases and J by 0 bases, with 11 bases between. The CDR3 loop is CASSLTGTTNEKLFF. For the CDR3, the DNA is TGCGCCAGCAGTTTGACCGGGACAACTAATGAAAAACTGTTTTTT.

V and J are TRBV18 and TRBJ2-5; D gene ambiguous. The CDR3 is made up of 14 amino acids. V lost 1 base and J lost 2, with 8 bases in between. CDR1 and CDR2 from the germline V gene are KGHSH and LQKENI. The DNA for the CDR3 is TGTGCCAGCTCACCACGTAACACGCAAGAGACCCAGTACTTC. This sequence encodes CASSPRNTQETQYF.

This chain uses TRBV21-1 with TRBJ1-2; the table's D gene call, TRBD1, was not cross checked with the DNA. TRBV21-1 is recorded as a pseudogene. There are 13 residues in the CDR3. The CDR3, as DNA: TGTGCCAGCAGCATTTTCTACAGGGGTGGCTACACCTTC. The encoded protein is CASSIFYRGGYTF.

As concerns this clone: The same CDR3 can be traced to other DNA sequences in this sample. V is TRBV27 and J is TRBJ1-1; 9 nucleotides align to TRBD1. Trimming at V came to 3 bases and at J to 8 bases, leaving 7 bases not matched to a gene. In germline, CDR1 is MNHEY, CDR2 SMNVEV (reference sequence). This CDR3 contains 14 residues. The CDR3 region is CASSFTGGWPEAFF. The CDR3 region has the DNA TGTGCCAGCAGTTTCACAGGGGGCTGGCCGGAAGCTTTCTTT.

CDR3 amino acids: CASSPDRGSWKLFF. In DNA form, the CDR3 reads TGTGCCAGCAGCCCGGACAGGGGATCTTGGAAACTGTTTTTT. The chain uses TRBV7-2 and TRBJ1-4; 9 bases align to TRBD1. The V segment lost 5 bases and the J segment 11 bases; nucleotides outside the gene matches: 9. This CDR3 has 14 amino acids. The germline CDR1 and CDR2 sequences are SGHTA and FQGNSA.

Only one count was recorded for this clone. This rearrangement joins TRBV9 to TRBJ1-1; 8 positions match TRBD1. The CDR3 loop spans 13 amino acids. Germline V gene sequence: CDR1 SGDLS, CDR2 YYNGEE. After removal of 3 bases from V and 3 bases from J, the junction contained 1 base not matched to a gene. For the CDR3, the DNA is TGTGCCAGCAGCGAGGGACAGGACACTGAAGCTTTCTTT. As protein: CASSEGQDTEAFF. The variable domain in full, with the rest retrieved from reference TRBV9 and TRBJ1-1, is DSGVTQTPKHLITATGQRVTLRCSPRSGDLSVYWYQQSLDQGLQFLIQYYNGEERAKGNILERFSAQQFPDLHSELNLSSLELGDSALYFCASSEGQDTEAFFGQGTRLTVV.

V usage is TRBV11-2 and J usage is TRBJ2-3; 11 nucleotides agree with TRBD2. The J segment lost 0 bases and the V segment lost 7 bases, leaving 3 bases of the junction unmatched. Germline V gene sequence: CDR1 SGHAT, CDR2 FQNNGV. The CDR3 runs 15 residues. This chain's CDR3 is CASMTSGVSTDTQYF. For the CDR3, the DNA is TGTGCCAGCATGACTAGCGGGGTTAGCACAGATACGCAGTATTTT. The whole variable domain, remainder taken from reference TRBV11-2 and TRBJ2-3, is EAGVAQSPRYKIIEKRQSVAFWCNPISGHATLYWYQQILGQGPKLLIQFQNNGVVDDSQLPKDRFSAERLKGVDSTLKIQPAKLEDSAVYLCASMTSGVSTDTQYFGPGTRLTVL.

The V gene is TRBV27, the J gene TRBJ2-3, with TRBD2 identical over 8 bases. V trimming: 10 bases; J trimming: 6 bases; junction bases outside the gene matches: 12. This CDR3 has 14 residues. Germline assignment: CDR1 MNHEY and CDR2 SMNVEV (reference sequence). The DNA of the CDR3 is TGTGCCACCGAGGGGGGGTCTAGCGGGGATACGCAGTATTTT. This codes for CATEGGSSGDTQYF.

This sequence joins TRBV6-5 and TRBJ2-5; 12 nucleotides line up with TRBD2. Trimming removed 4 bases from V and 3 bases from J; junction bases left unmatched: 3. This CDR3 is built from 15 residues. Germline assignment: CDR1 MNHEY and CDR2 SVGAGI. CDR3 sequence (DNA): TGTGCCAGCAGTTCCAGGACTAGCGGGGAAGAGACCCAGTACTTC. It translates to CASSSRTSGEETQYF.